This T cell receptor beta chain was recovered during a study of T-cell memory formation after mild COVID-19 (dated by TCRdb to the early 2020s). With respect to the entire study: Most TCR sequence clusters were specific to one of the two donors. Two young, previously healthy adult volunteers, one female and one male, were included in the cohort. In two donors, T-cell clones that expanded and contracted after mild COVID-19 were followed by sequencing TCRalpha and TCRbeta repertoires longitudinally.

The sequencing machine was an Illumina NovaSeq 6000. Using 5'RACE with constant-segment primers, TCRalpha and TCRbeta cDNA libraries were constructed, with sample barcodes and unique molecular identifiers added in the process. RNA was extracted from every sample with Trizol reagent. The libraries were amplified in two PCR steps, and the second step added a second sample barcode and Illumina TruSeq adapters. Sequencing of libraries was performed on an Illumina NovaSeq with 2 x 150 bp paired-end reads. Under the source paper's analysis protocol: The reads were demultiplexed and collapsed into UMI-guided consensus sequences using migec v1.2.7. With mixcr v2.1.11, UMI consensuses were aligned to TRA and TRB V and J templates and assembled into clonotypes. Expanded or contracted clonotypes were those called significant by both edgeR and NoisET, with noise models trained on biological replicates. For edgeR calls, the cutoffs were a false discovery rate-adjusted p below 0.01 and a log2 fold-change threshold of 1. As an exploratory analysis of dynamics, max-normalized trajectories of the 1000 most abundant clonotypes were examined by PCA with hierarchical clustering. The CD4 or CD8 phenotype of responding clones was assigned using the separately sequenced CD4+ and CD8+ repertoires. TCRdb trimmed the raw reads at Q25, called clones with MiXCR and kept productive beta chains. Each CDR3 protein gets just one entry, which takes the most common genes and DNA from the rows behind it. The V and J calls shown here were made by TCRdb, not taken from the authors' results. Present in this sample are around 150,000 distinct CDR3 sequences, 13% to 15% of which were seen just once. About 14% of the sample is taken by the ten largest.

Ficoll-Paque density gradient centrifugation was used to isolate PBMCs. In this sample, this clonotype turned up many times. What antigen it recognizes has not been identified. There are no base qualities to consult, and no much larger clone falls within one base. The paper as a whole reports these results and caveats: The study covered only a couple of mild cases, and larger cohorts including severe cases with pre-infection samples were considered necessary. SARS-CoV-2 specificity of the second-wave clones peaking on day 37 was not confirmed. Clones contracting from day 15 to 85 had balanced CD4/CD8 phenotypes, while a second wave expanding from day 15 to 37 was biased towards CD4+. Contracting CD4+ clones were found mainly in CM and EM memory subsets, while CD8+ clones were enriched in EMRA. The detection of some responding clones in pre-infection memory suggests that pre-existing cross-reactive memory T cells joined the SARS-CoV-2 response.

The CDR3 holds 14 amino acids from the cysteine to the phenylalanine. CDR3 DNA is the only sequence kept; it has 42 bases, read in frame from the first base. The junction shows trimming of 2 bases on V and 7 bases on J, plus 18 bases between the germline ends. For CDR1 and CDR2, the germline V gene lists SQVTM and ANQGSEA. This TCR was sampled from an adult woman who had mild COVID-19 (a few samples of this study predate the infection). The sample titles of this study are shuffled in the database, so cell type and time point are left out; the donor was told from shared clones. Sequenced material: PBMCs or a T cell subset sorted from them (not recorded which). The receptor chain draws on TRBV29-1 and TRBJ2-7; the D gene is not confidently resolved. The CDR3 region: CSVEILGRRREQYF. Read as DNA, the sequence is TGCAGCGTTGAAATCTTAGGCCGACGAAGGGAGCAGTACTTC.